This TCR beta chain derives from a study of blood T cell repertoires in COVID-19. On the study more broadly: There were acute and convalescent COVID-19 samples, and they came from the United States, Italy and Spain. Sources were T cells, B-cell-depleted T cells, or PBMCs; the material itself was cDNA or gDNA.

Methods used by the authors: It was from reference gene primer amplification that nucleated cell counts were estimated. The data were produced by immunoSEQ multiplex PCR, yet TCRdb's version contains in-frame clones alone and is incomplete. V, J and clone size derive from that table, while D and trimming were established from the DNA sequence. The table has about 40,000 clones, around 87% seen once; the top ten hold about 19%. Trimming pared 4 bases from V and 6 bases from J, leaving 13 bases between. The germline V gene encodes CDR1 MNHEY and CDR2 SVGEGT. The CDR3 runs 14 residues. This receptor was identified in a man in his 60s with acute or convalescent COVID-19. V is TRBV6-2 or TRBV6-3 and J is TRBJ2-1, with D possibly matching TRBD1 (6 bases). The sequenced sample consisted of peripheral blood. The CDR3: CASSSSGASNEQFF. For the CDR3, the DNA is TGTGCCAGCAGTTCATCAGGGGCCTCCAATGAGCAGTTCTTC.